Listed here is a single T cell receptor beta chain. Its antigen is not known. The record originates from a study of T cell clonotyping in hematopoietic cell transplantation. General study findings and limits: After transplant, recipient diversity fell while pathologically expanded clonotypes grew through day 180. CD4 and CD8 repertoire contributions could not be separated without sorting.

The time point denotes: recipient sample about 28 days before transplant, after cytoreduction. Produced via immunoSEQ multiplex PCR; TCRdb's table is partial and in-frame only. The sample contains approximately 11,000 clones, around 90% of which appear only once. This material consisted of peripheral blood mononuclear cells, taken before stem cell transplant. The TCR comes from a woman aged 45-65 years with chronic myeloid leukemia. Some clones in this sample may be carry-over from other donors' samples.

The CDR3, as DNA: TGTGCCAGCAGTCACAAGTTAAGCACAGATACGCAGTATTTT. Encoded protein: CASSHKLSTDTQYF. The chain combines TRBV2 with TRBJ2-3; D remains ambiguous. Germline V CDR1 and CDR2: SNHLY, FYNNEI. V was cut by 5 bases and J by 0 bases, with 9 bases left in between. CDR3 length equals 14 residues. The variable domain in full, completed from reference TRBV2 and TRBJ2-3, reads EPEVTQTPSHQVTQMGQEVILRCVPISNHLYFYWYRQILGQKVEFLVSFYNNEISEKSEIFDDQFSVERPDGSNFTLKIRSTKLEDSAMYFCASSHKLSTDTQYFGPGTRLTVL.